This T cell receptor (beta chain) was captured in a study of CD8 T cells in ankylosing spondylitis. Regarding this clonotype: Its antigen is not identified.

General study results and limits: Characteristic of ankylosing spondylitis blood, it appeared, was a TCR beta motif comprising eight highly homologous variants. CD8+ cells made up the disease-linked clones, which were relatively rare in peripheral blood. The study looked at matched synovial fluid samples from ankylosing spondylitis patients. Disease-linked clones were reported to be significantly enriched there.

The CDR3 loop spans 16 amino acids. Germline V gene lookup returns CDR1 LGHNA and CDR2 YNFKEQ. V shed 4 bases and J shed 0 bases, with 14 bases lying between them. Scientists made TCR beta libraries using quantitative 5'-RACE with molecular barcodes. In TCRdb, the 5' RACE reads were re-called with MiXCR into one record per CDR3 protein. The data show fewer than 650,000 distinct CDR3 sequences, 12% seen once. The sample taken for sequencing was blood, either unsorted or a sorted T cell fraction (not recorded which). The sequence was collected from a male donor with ankylosing spondylitis. The chain carries TRBV4-2 and TRBJ2-3; D not certain. CDR3 sequence reads: CASSRLGGPSTDTQYF. The CDR3 nucleotides are TGTGCCAGCAGCCGGCTCGGCGGTCCTAGCACAGATACGCAGTATTTT.